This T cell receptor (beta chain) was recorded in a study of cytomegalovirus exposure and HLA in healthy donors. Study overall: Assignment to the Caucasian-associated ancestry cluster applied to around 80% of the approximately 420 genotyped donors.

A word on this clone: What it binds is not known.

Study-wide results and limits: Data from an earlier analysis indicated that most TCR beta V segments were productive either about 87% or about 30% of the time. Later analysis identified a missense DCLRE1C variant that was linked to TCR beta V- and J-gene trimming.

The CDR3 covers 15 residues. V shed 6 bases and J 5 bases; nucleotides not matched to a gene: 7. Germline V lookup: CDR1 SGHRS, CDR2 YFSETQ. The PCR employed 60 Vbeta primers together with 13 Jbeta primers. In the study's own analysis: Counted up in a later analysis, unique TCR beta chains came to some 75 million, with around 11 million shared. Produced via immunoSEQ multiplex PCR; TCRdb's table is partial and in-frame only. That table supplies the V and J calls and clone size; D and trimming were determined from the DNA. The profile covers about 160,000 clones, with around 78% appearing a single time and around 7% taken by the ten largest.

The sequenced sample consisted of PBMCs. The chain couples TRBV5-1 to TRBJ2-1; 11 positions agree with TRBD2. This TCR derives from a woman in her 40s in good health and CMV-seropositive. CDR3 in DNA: TGCGCCAGCACCATGACTAGCGGGGCAAACAATGAGCAGTTCTTC. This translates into CASTMTSGANNEQFF. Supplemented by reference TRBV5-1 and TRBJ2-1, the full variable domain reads KAGVTQTPRYLIKTRGQQVTLSCSPISGHRSVSWYQQTPGQGLQFLFEYFSETQRNKGNFPGRFSGRQFSNSRSEMNVSTLELGDSALYLCASTMTSGANNEQFFGPGTRLTVL.